What follows are 15 T cell receptor beta chains derived from one specimen sequenced in a study of a mutant IDH1 vaccine in newly diagnosed glioma. Produced via immunoSEQ multiplex PCR; TCRdb's table is partial and in-frame only. The data contain about 37,000 clones, about 80% of them singletons. No antigens are known for them. Time point defined: week 5, during vaccination. The investigators gave 300 ug of mutant IDH1 20-mer peptide in each vaccine dose, together with topical imiquimod. Material: PBMCs, obtained from a glioma patient whose treatment included an IDH1 peptide vaccine. These receptor sequences come from a man under 40 with glioma.

This clone has only one observation. This chain joins TRBV5-1 and TRBJ1-2, with unresolved D. This CDR3 contains 15 residues. Trimming stripped 0 bases from V and 9 bases from J, with 18 bases between. The germline CDR1 and CDR2 sequences are SGHRS and YFSETQ. DNA for the CDR3: TGCGCCAGCAGCTTGGGAGTGGGTAAAGCAGGTCGCTACACCTTC. It translates to CASSLGVGKAGRYTF. Variable domain in full (rest from reference TRBV5-1 and TRBJ1-2): KAGVTQTPRYLIKTRGQQVTLSCSPISGHRSVSWYQQTPGQGLQFLFEYFSETQRNKGNFPGRFSGRQFSNSRSEMNVSTLELGDSALYLCASSLGVGKAGRYTFGSGTRLTVV.

This clone was seen only once. The chain uses TRBV6-5 and TRBJ2-1; 8 bases fit TRBD1. Germline CDR1 MNHEY, CDR2 SVGAGI. This CDR3 has 15 residues. J gave up 9 bases and V 4 bases, and 11 bases lay outside the gene matches. The DNA for the CDR3 is TGTGCCAGCAGTTCCATCGGGGCAGGGGGCGGTGAGCAGTTCTTC. Translated: CASSSIGAGGGEQFF.

CDR3 nucleotides: TGTGCCAGCTCACCACGGGGCGGCGAAGCTTTCTTT. Its translation is CASSPRGGEAFF. The rearrangement uses TRBV18 and TRBJ1-1; tentatively, D is TRBD1 (5 bases). Germline V gene sequence: CDR1 KGHSH, CDR2 LQKENI. V was clipped by 1 base and J by 8 bases, with 8 bases between them. The CDR3 loop spans 12 amino acids. The full variable domain, rest sourced from reference TRBV18 and TRBJ1-1, is NAGVMQNPRHLVRRRGQEARLRCSPMKGHSHVYWYRQLPEEGLKFMVYLQKENIIDESGMPKERFSAEFPKEGPSILRIQQVVRGDSAAYFCASSPRGGEAFFGQGTRLTVV.

This chain connects TRBV4-3 to TRBJ1-5; D possibly corresponds to TRBD1 (6 bases). The germline V and J ends were trimmed by 0 bases and 6 bases, with 9 bases remaining between them. CDR1 is LGHNA, CDR2 YSLEER, per germline. The CDR3 has 14 amino acids. The CDR3 reads CASSQDPRGQPQHF. CDR3 nucleotide sequence: TGCGCCAGCAGCCAAGATCCCAGGGGTCAGCCCCAGCATTTT.

The J gene is TRBJ2-1, the V gene TRBV7-8; 11 bases fit TRBD1. This CDR3 region has 19 residues. J gave up 3 bases and V 5 bases, and 15 bases lay outside the gene matches. In germline, CDR1 is SGHVS, CDR2 FQNEAQ. The CDR3 DNA follows: TGTGCCAGCAGCACGGACAGGGGGCTAGTAGGGGAGATCTACAATGAGCAGTTCTTC. It encodes CASSTDRGLVGEIYNEQFF.

The gene calls are TRBV4-2 and TRBJ2-7; TRBD2 matches at 8 bases. The length of the CDR3 is 21 residues. With V trimmed by 0 bases and J by 7 bases, 26 bases remained unmatched. CDR1 LGHNA and CDR2 YNFKEQ come from the germline V gene. The CDR3 nucleotides read TGTGCCAGCAGCCAAGAGCGGCGCGGGTTAAAAGGCTTCGCGGGAGGAGGAGAGCAGTACTTC. It codes for CASSQERRGLKGFAGGGEQYF.

The J gene is TRBJ2-5, the V gene TRBV5-4; no clear D. This CDR3 region has 13 residues. Trimming took 5 bases from V and 2 from J, leaving 10 bases between them. The germline V gene has CDR1 SGHNT and CDR2 YYREEE (reference sequence). The CDR3 region has the DNA TGTGCCAGCAGTACCTGGGATCAAGAGACCCAGTACTTC. It is translated as CASSTWDQETQYF.

The chain carries TRBV27 and TRBJ1-1, with unresolved D. The V gene lost 5 bases and the J gene lost 0 bases, with 13 bases spanning the gap. The germline gives CDR1 MNHEY, CDR2 SMNVEV (reference sequence). This CDR3 region has 15 residues. The CDR3 DNA is TGTGCCAGCAGTCCCCTGTATGGGTTGAACACTGAAGCTTTCTTT. As protein: CASSPLYGLNTEAFF.

The chain's CDR3 is CASRETGNTIYF. In DNA form, the CDR3 reads TGTGCCAGCCGGGAGACTGGAAACACCATATATTTT. This chain links TRBV10-3 with TRBJ1-3; D is unresolved. Germline V gene data show CDR1 as ENHRY and CDR2 as SYGVKD. This CDR3 has 12 amino acids. V lost 10 bases, J lost 2 bases, and 9 bases lay in between.

The V gene is TRBV6-5, the J gene TRBJ1-3, with D maybe TRBD1 (5 bases). CDR1 and CDR2 (germline): MNHEY, SVGAGI. Trimming shortened V by 5 bases and J by 1 base, and 12 bases separated the two germline ends. CDR3 length: 15 amino acids. The CDR3 spells CASSTPGDSGNTIYF. The CDR3 bases are TGTGCCAGCAGTACCCCGGGGGATTCTGGAAACACCATATATTTT.

This clone was seen just once. This rearrangement joins TRBV2 to TRBJ2-1; 10 nucleotides line up with TRBD1. The V and J ends lost 4 bases and 9 bases, in that order; junction bases with no gene match: 6. Germline V gene lookup returns CDR1 SNHLY and CDR2 FYNNEI. The CDR3 runs 14 residues. The DNA for the CDR3 is TGTGCCAGCAGTGGAGGACAGGGGGTTGGTGAGCAGTTCTTC. Amino acid sequence: CASSGGQGVGEQFF. Full variable domain (outside the CDR3, taken from reference TRBV2 and TRBJ2-1): EPEVTQTPSHQVTQMGQEVILRCVPISNHLYFYWYRQILGQKVEFLVSFYNNEISEKSEIFDDQFSVERPDGSNFTLKIRSTKLEDSAMYFCASSGGQGVGEQFFGPGTRLTVL.

The chain joins TRBV6-1 to TRBJ2-5; D possibly matches TRBD1 or TRBD2 (5 bases each). The CDR3 contains 13 residues. V was pared by 8 bases and J by 5 bases, with 15 bases between. Germline V CDR1 and CDR2: MNHNS, SASEGT. As DNA, the CDR3 is TGTGCCAGCGGCTTCCAGGGAGAGGAGACCCAGTACTTC. This sequence encodes CASGFQGEETQYF.

This chain joins TRBV4-1 and TRBJ1-2; D unresolved. Germline V gene sequence: CDR1 MGHRA, CDR2 YSYEKL. The V and J ends lost 3 bases and 6 bases respectively, with 11 bases between them. CDR3 size: 13 residues. CDR3 residues: CASSQVTDDGYTF. The DNA for the CDR3 is TGCGCCAGCAGCCAGGTAACTGATGATGGCTACACCTTC.

This chain uses TRBV7-2 with TRBJ2-3; no reliable D call. Between the trimmed V and J ends, which lost 3 bases and 5 bases, there was a span of 12 bases. The CDR3 loop spans 14 amino acids. Germline CDR1 is SGHTA and CDR2 is FQGNSA. The CDR3 sequence is CASSLASEIDTQYF. The CDR3, as DNA: TGTGCCAGCAGCTTGGCTTCAGAAATAGATACGCAGTATTTT.

The gene calls are TRBV7-2 and TRBJ1-4; 7 bases fit TRBD1. Germline CDR1 is SGHTA and CDR2 is FQGNSA. The V gene end was trimmed by 5 bases and the J gene end by 3 bases; junction bases not matched to a gene: 9. This CDR3 spans 16 amino acids. CDR3 coding DNA: TGTGCCAGCAGCCTACAGGCCCAGGGGGCTAATGAAAAACTGTTTTTT. It translates to CASSLQAQGANEKLFF.